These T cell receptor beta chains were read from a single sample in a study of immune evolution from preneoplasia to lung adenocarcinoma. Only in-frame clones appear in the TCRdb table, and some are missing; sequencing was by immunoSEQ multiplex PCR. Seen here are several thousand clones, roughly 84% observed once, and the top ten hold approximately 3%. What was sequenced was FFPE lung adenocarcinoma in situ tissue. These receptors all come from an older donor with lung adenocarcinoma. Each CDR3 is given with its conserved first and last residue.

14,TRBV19,CASSTRGAVEKLFF
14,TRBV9,CASSVALSTDTQYF
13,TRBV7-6,CASSFSGYSPLHF
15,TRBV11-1,CASSSGTSGIYEQYF
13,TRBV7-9,CASSLVGVAEQFF
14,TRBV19,CASSIQGADTEAFF
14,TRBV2,CASSEGGSQETQYF
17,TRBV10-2,CASIPDEGQSLMREAFF
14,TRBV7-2,CASSFLNVNTEAFF
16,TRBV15,CATSRDGTGYTDTQYF
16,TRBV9,CASSPSGRGWTDTQYF
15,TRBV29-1,CSVLRQGASYNEQFF
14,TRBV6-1,CASRDNHSNQPQHF
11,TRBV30,CAWSSRDRQYF
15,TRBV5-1,CASSLGHPIRNTIYF
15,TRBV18,CASSPGAASGNTIYF